These 5 T cell receptor beta chains were all obtained from the same sample, sequenced in a study of T cell responses to AZD1222 COVID-19 vaccine. Profiling relied on immunoSEQ multiplex PCR, and the TCRdb table lists in-frame clones only, not all of them. Of 85,000 to 120,000 clones listed, about 90% are singletons. This specimen consisted of peripheral blood, obtained 28 days after the second AZD1222 dose. These TCRs come from an adult who received the AZD1222 COVID-19 vaccine.

This chain uses TRBV6-5 with TRBJ1-1; 12 bases align to TRBD1. The CDR3 is 15 amino acids. Germline V gene sequence: CDR1 MNHEY, CDR2 SVGAGI. J lost 5 bases, V lost 0 bases, and 1 base had no gene match. CDR3 amino acids: CASSYSGQGATEAFF. CDR3 DNA sequence: TGTGCCAGCAGTTACTCGGGACAGGGGGCTACTGAAGCTTTCTTT.

A note on this clone: The germline gene is not matched at one end of the junction; a read error may be the cause. The chain uses TRBV7-7 and TRBJ2-7, with D perhaps TRBD1 (6 bases). The germline V gene has CDR1 SSHAT and CDR2 FNYEAQ (reference sequence). The CDR3 contains 15 residues. CDR3 nucleotides: TGTGCTAGCAGCGAGGGGGACCCGGGCTCCTACGAGCAGTACTTC. Translation: CASSEGDPGSYEQYF.

V usage is TRBV6-5 and J usage is TRBJ2-7; TRBD2 aligns across 9 bases. The CDR3 has 14 amino acids. From germline, CDR1 is MNHEY and CDR2 SVGAGI. The V and J ends lost 10 bases and 0 bases, in that order; junction bases with no gene match: 7. CDR3 amino acids: CATKGGGASYEQYF. The CDR3 nucleotides are TGTGCCACCAAGGGCGGGGGGGCCTCCTACGAGCAGTACTTC.

The chain carries TRBV7-3 and TRBJ2-2; 7 bases align to TRBD1. Germline V gene sequence: CDR1 SGHTA, CDR2 FQGTGA. The CDR3 loop spans 13 amino acids. J lost 4 bases, V lost 6 bases, and 2 bases had no gene match. In nucleotides, the CDR3 is TGTGCCAGCAGACCAGGGGGCACCGGGGAGCTGTTTTTT. As protein: CASRPGGTGELFF.

The rearrangement uses TRBV4-2 and TRBJ1-3; 9 positions match TRBD1. CDR3 size: 17 residues. CDR1 and CDR2 from the germline V gene are LGHNA and YNFKEQ. The ends lost 2 bases at V and 5 bases at J; junction bases unmatched: 10. CDR3 DNA: TGTGCCAGCAGCCAATTCTCGGACAGGGGTTATAGAAACACCATATATTTT. Its protein is CASSQFSDRGYRNTIYF.